This section outlines one T cell receptor beta chain sequence together with its context. Its target is unknown. The data belong to a study of T cell responses to AZD1222 COVID-19 vaccine. The study, taken as a whole, reports: Among the donors, most were white British and more were female, and clonal diversity was possibly underestimated. Spike-specific TCR breadth and depth were elevated following two AZD1222 doses. Just a handful of AZD1222 recipients were seropositive at baseline.

The length of the CDR3 is 15 residues. Germline assignment: CDR1 MGHDK and CDR2 SYGVNS. The V end lost 1 base, the J end lost 3 bases, and 13 bases lay between the germline ends. TCRdb's table, derived via immunoSEQ multiplex PCR, lists solely in-frame clones and lacks some. The data show approximately 150,000 clones, with over 75% seen just once and 4% to 5.5% held by the top ten. The TCR sequence derives from an adult who received the AZD1222 COVID-19 vaccine. The source material was peripheral blood, sampled 28 days after the second AZD1222 dose. The chain employs TRBV25-1 and TRBJ2-7; TRBD1 is a possible D gene (6 bases). The CDR3 here is CASSESVTGNYEQYF. The CDR3 DNA follows: TGTGCCAGCAGTGAATCCGTGACAGGCAACTACGAGCAGTACTTC.